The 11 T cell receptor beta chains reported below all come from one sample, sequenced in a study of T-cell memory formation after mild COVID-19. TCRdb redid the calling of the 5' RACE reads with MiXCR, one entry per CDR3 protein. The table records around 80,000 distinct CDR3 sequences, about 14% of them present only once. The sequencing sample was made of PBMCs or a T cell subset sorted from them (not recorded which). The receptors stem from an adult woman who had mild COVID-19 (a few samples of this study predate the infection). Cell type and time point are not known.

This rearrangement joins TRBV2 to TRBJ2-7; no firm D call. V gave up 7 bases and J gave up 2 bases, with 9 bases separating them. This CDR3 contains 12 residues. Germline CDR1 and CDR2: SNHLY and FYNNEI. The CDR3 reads CASIGQAYEQYF. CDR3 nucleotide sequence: TGTGCCAGCATAGGGCAGGCCTACGAGCAGTACTTC.

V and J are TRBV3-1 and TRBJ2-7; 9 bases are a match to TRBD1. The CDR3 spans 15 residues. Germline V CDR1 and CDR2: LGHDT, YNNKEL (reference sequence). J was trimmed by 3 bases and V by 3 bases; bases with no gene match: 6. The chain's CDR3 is CASSHFGQGSYEQYF. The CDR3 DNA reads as TGTGCCAGCAGCCACTTTGGACAGGGGAGCTACGAGCAGTACTTC.

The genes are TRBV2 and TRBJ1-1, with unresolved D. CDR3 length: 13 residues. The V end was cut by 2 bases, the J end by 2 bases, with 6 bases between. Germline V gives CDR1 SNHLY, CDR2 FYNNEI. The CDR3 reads CASSENGNTEAFF. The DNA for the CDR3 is TGTGCCAGCAGTGAAAATGGCAACACTGAAGCTTTCTTT. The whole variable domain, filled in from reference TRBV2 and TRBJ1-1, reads EPEVTQTPSHQVTQMGQEVILRCVPISNHLYFYWYRQILGQKVEFLVSFYNNEISEKSEIFDDQFSVERPDGSNFTLKIRSTKLEDSAMYFCASSENGNTEAFFGQGTRLTVV.

The CDR3 bases are TGTGCCAGCAGTTTCCCCGCGGGGGGACAAGAGACCCAGTACTTC. Amino acid sequence: CASSFPAGGQETQYF. V usage is TRBV12-3 or TRBV12-4 and J usage is TRBJ2-5; 8 bases align to TRBD2. The J segment lost 2 bases and the V segment lost 3 bases, leaving 5 bases of the junction unmatched. There are 15 residues in the CDR3.

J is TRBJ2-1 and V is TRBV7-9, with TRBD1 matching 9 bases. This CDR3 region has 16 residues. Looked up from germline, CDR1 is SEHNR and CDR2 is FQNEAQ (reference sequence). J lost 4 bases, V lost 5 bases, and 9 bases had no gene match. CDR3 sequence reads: CASSTDRGDPYNEQFF. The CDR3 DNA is TGTGCCAGCAGCACGGACAGGGGAGATCCATACAATGAGCAGTTCTTC.

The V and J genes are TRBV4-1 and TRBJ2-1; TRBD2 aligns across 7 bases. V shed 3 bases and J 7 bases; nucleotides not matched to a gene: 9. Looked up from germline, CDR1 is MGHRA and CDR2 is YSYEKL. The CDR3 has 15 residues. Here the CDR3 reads CASSQAGDYGNEQFF. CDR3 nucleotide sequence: TGCGCCAGCAGCCAGGCGGGGGACTACGGAAATGAGCAGTTCTTC.

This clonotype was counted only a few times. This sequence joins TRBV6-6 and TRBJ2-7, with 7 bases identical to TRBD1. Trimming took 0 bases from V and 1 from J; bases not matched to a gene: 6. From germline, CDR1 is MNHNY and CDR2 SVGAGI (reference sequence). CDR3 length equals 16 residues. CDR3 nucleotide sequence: TGTGCCAGCAGTTACTCCCGACAGGGTATGTCCTACGAGCAGTACTTC. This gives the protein CASSYSRQGMSYEQYF.

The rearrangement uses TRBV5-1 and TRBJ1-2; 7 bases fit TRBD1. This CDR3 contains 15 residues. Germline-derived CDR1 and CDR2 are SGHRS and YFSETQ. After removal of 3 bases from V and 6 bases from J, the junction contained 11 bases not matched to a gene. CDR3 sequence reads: CASSSSTGFEDGYTF. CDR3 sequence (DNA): TGCGCCAGCAGCTCTTCGACAGGGTTTGAGGATGGCTACACCTTC.

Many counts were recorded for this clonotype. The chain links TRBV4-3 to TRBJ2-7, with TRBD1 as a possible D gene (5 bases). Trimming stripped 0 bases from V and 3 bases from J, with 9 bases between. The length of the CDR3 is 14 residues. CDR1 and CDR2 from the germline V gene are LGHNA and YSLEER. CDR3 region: CASSQELRGYEQYF. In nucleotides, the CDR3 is TGCGCCAGCAGCCAAGAGTTAAGGGGCTACGAGCAGTACTTC.

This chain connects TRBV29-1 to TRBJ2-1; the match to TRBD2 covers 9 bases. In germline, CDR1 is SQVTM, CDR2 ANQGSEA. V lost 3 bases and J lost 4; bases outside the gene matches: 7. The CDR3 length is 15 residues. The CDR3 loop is CSVERGAGGYNEQFF. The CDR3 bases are TGCAGCGTTGAGCGAGGAGCGGGGGGTTACAATGAGCAGTTCTTC.

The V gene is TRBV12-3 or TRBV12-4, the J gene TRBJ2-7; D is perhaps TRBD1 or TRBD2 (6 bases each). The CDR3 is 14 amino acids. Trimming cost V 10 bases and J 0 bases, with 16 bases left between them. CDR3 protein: CATALGGGSYEQYF. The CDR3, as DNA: TGTGCCACCGCTCTTGGAGGGGGCTCCTACGAGCAGTACTTC.